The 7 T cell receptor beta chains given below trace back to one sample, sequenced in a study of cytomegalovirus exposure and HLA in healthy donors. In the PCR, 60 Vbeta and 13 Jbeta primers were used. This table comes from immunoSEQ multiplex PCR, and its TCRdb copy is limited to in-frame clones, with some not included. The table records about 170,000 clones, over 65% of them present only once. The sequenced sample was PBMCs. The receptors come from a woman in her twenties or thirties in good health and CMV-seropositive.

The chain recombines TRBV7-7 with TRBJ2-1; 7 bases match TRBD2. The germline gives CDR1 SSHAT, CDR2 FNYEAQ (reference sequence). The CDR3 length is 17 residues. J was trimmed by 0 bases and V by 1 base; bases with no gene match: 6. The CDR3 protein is CASSLDFGGSSYNEQFF. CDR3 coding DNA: TGTGCCAGCAGCTTAGATTTCGGCGGGAGCTCCTACAATGAGCAGTTCTTC.

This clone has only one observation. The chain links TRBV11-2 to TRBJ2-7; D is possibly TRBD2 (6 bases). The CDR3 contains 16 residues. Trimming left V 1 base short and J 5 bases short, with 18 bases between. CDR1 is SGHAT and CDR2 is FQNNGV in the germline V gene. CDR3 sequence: CASSLGQYRGKDEQYF. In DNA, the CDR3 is TGTGCCAGCAGCTTAGGGCAGTACCGGGGGAAGGACGAGCAGTACTTC.

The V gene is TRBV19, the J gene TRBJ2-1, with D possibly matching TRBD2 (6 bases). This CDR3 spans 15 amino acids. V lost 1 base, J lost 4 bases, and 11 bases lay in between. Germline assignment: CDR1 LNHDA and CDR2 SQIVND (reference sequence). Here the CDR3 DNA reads TGTGCCAGTAGTATAGGACTAGGGCTATACAATGAGCAGTTCTTC. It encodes CASSIGLGLYNEQFF.

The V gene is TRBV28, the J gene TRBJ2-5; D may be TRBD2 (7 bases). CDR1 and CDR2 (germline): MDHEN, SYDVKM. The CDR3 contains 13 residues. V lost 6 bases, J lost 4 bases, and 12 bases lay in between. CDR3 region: CASRQGGLETQYF. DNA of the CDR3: TGTGCCAGCAGACAGGGAGGGCTAGAGACCCAGTACTTC.

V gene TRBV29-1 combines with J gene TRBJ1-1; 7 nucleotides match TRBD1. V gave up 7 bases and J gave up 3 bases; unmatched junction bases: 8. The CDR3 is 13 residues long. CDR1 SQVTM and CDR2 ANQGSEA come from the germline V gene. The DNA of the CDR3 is TGCAGCGCAGGACAGGCAGGGGACACTGAAGCTTTCTTT. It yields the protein CSAGQAGDTEAFF.

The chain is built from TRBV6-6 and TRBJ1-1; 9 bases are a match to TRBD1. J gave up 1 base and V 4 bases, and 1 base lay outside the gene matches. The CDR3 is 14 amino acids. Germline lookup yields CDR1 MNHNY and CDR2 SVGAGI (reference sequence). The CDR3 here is CASSWDRENTEAFF. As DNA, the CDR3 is TGTGCCAGCAGTTGGGACAGGGAGAACACTGAAGCTTTCTTT.

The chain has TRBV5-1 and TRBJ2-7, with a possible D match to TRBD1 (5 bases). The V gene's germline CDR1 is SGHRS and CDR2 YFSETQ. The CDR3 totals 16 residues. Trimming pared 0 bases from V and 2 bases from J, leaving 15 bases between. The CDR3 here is CASSLVLAGMTYEQYF. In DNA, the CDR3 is TGCGCCAGCAGCTTGGTCTTAGCAGGGATGACCTACGAGCAGTACTTC.